Following are 25 T cell receptor beta chains from one sample sequenced in a study of T cell responses to AZD1222 COVID-19 vaccine. Sequencing was performed with immunoSEQ multiplex PCR; in TCRdb, only in-frame clones are kept and a portion is missing. The table lists approximately 91,000 clones, 91% of them singletons, with around 30% in the top ten. Sequenced material: peripheral blood, taken 28 days after the second AZD1222 dose. The receptors originated from an adult who received the AZD1222 COVID-19 vaccine.

This clone was detected once. This chain uses TRBV4-1 with TRBJ1-5; D unclear. Germline assignment: CDR1 MGHRA and CDR2 YSYEKL. This CDR3 has 15 residues. V was cut by 4 bases and J by 5 bases, with 15 bases left in between. CDR3 nucleotide sequence: TGCGCCAGCAGCCCTTCAGGATTGGGCGATCAGCCCCAGCATTTT. It is translated as CASSPSGLGDQPQHF.

This chain joins TRBV6-6 and TRBJ2-1; 14 positions match TRBD2. V gave up 5 bases and J gave up 9 bases; unmatched junction bases: 12. Germline assignment: CDR1 MNHNY and CDR2 SVGAGI (reference sequence). The CDR3 is 17 residues long. As DNA, the CDR3 is TGTGCCAGCAGTCTAGATGGGACTAGCGGGAGTCGGATTGAGCAGTTCTTC. It encodes CASSLDGTSGSRIEQFF.

The chain joins TRBV13 to TRBJ2-3; 8 bases are a match to TRBD2. Trimming cost V 4 bases and J 1 base; bases outside gene matches: 7. The CDR3 consists of 16 residues. Germline V gene sequence: CDR1 PRHDT, CDR2 FYEKMQ (reference sequence). CDR3 sequence: CASSSLAGKGTDTQYF. CDR3 DNA sequence: TGTGCCAGCAGCTCTCTAGCGGGCAAGGGCACAGATACGCAGTATTTT. Complete variable domain (other parts from reference TRBV13 and TRBJ2-3): AAGVIQSPRHLIKEKRETATLKCYPIPRHDTVYWYQQGPGQDPQFLISFYEKMQSDKGSIPDRFSAQQFSDYHSELNMSSLELGDSALYFCASSSLAGKGTDTQYFGPGTRLTVL.

In its sample, this clone ranks as medium-sized (0.01 to 0.1%). The rearrangement links TRBV11-2 to TRBJ2-4; possibly TRBD2 for D (5 bases). Per the germline V gene, CDR1 is SGHAT and CDR2 is FQNNGV. This CDR3 contains 13 residues. V dropped 5 bases and J dropped 5 bases, with 10 bases sitting between them. The CDR3 bases are TGTGCCAGCAGCGAGGGAACCCAAAACATTCAGTACTTC. It codes for CASSEGTQNIQYF.

The gene calls are TRBV9 and TRBJ2-3, with a possible D match to TRBD2 (5 bases). The V and J ends lost 7 bases and 0 bases respectively, with 15 bases between them. Germline V gives CDR1 SGDLS, CDR2 YYNGEE. The CDR3 sequence is 15 residues long. CDR3 amino acids: CASSLLEASTDTQYF. CDR3 nucleotides: TGTGCCAGCTCTCTTCTGGAGGCTAGCACAGATACGCAGTATTTT.

The rearrangement links TRBV30 to TRBJ2-2; no clear D gene. Germline CDR1 GTSNPN, CDR2 SVGIG (reference sequence). The CDR3 runs 14 residues. The germline V and J ends were trimmed by 4 bases and 0 bases, with 9 bases remaining between them. The CDR3 is CAWKHQTNTGELFF. In nucleotides, the CDR3 is TGTGCCTGGAAACACCAGACGAACACCGGGGAGCTGTTTTTT.

This chain uses TRBV19 with TRBJ2-7; no clear D. CDR3 length: 17 residues. CDR1 and CDR2 from the germline V gene are LNHDA and SQIVND (reference sequence). The CDR3 loop reads CATFCPVWAVSSYEQYF. DNA of the CDR3: TGTGCTACCTTTTGTCCGGTTTGGGCGGTGAGCTCCTACGAGCAGTACTTC.

The chain uses TRBV5-1 and TRBJ2-6; 9 bases are a match to TRBD1. Trimming at V came to 5 bases and at J to 0 bases, leaving 3 bases not matched to a gene. The V gene's germline CDR1 is SGHRS and CDR2 YFSETQ. CDR3 length equals 16 residues. CDR3 protein: CASSGTGISGANVLTF. The CDR3 DNA follows: TGCGCCAGCAGTGGGACAGGGATCTCTGGGGCCAACGTCCTGACTTTC.

The chain is built from TRBV9 and TRBJ2-5; D remains ambiguous. The CDR3 consists of 12 residues. Germline V gives CDR1 SGDLS, CDR2 YYNGEE. V shed 3 bases and J shed 5 bases, with 8 bases lying between them. The chain's CDR3 is CASSGSSETQYF. The CDR3 region has the DNA TGTGCCAGCAGCGGGAGTTCCGAGACCCAGTACTTC.

The V and J genes are TRBV6-4 and TRBJ2-3; TRBD2 aligns across 9 bases. Germline V gene sequence: CDR1 MRHNA, CDR2 SNTAGT. The junction had 10 bases not matched to a gene; V was cut back by 3 bases and J by 6 bases. This CDR3 is 16 amino acids long. CDR3 bases: TGTGCCAGCAGTGAAGCGGCGGGAGGGCCGGGGGATACGCAGTATTTT. This translates into CASSEAAGGPGDTQYF.

This clone was seen once. This sequence joins TRBV5-4 and TRBJ2-3; perhaps TRBD2 as D (5 bases). V shed 0 bases and J shed 5 bases, with 10 bases lying between them. CDR3 length: 14 amino acids. Germline V gene data show CDR1 as SGHNT and CDR2 as YYREEE (reference sequence). As DNA, the CDR3 is TGTGCCAGCAGCTTGGGAGGGAGCCGAGATACGCAGTATTTT. Translating gives CASSLGGSRDTQYF. The variable domain in full, with the rest retrieved from reference TRBV5-4 and TRBJ2-3, is ETGVTQSPTHLIKTRGQQVTLRCSSQSGHNTVSWYQQALGQGPQFIFQYYREEENGRGNFPPRFSGLQFPNYSSELNVNALELDDSALYLCASSLGGSRDTQYFGPGTRLTVL.

This chain connects TRBV7-9 to TRBJ2-2, with D possibly being TRBD1 or TRBD2 (6 bases each). The CDR3 runs 15 residues. Germline CDR1 SEHNR, CDR2 FQNEAQ (reference sequence). Trimming stripped 6 bases from V and 6 bases from J, with 17 bases between. The CDR3 loop reads CASSLGGPVAGELFF. The CDR3 nucleotides read TGTGCCAGCAGTCTGGGGGGCCCCGTTGCCGGGGAGCTGTTTTTT.

In its sample, this clone was seen once. The CDR3 region is CASSPGTSSTDTQYF. The CDR3 nucleotides read TGTGCCAGCAGCCCCGGGACATCTAGCACAGATACGCAGTATTTT. V gene TRBV9 combines with J gene TRBJ2-3; possible D gene TRBD1, 6 bases. CDR3 length: 15 amino acids. The germline V gene encodes CDR1 SGDLS and CDR2 YYNGEE. V shed 4 bases and J shed 0 bases, with 12 bases lying between them.

The chain employs TRBV20-1 and TRBJ2-7; D gene uncertain. CDR3 length: 10 residues. Trimming took off 5 bases at V and 4 bases at J, with 6 bases between the two ends. From germline, CDR1 is DFQATT and CDR2 SNEGSKA (reference sequence). The CDR3: CSAPRYEQYF. CDR3 bases: TGCAGTGCTCCGAGGTACGAGCAGTACTTC.

The J gene is TRBJ1-1, the V gene TRBV7-6, with D hard to call. The germline V gene encodes CDR1 SGHVS and CDR2 FNYEAQ. Trimming stripped 1 base from V and 4 bases from J, with 10 bases between. The CDR3 consists of 14 residues. DNA of the CDR3: TGTGCCAGCAGCTTAGTTGGTCTCAGCACTGAAGCTTTCTTT. Its translation: CASSLVGLSTEAFF.

The genes are TRBV28 and TRBJ1-5; D gene unclear. Germline CDR1 and CDR2: MDHEN and SYDVKM. V lost 3 bases, J lost 4 bases, and 7 bases lay in between. The CDR3 runs to 13 residues. CDR3 residues: CASSFSVNQPQHF. The CDR3 DNA sequence: TGTGCCAGCAGTTTTTCAGTTAATCAGCCCCAGCATTTT.

The rearrangement joins TRBV3-1 (or the pseudogene TRBV3-2) to TRBJ2-1, with D possibly being TRBD2 (6 bases). Germline V gives CDR1 LGHDT, CDR2 YNNKEL (reference sequence). The ends were cut back, 6 bases at V and 7 bases at J, with 19 bases in the middle. The CDR3 is made up of 15 amino acids. The CDR3 is CASSPEGVGRNEQFF. CDR3 bases: TGTGCCAGCAGTCCGGAGGGAGTTGGGCGGAATGAGCAGTTCTTC.

This chain links TRBV11-2 with TRBJ2-7, with D possibly being TRBD2 (5 bases). The CDR3 is made up of 15 amino acids. Germline V gene lookup returns CDR1 SGHAT and CDR2 FQNNGV. V lost 1 base, J lost 0 bases, and 10 bases lay in between. The CDR3 DNA sequence: TGTGCCAGCAGCTTAGTCTTAGGGAGCTCCTACGAGCAGTACTTC. Residues: CASSLVLGSSYEQYF. The entire variable domain, with the rest obtained from reference TRBV11-2 and TRBJ2-7, is as follows: EAGVAQSPRYKIIEKRQSVAFWCNPISGHATLYWYQQILGQGPKLLIQFQNNGVVDDSQLPKDRFSAERLKGVDSTLKIQPAKLEDSAVYLCASSLVLGSSYEQYFGPGTRLTVT.

The chain recombines TRBV6-4 with TRBJ2-3, with 7 bases that match TRBD1. The V segment lost 2 bases and the J segment 1 base; nucleotides outside the gene matches: 0. In germline, CDR1 is MRHNA, CDR2 SNTAGT. The CDR3 has 14 residues. DNA of the CDR3: TGTGCCAGCAGTGACGGGACAGGCACAGATACGCAGTATTTT. Protein product: CASSDGTGTDTQYF.

This clone was recorded only once. The V and J genes are TRBV28 and TRBJ2-5; TRBD1 or TRBD2 may be the D gene (5 bases each). CDR3 length equals 14 residues. The V gene's germline CDR1 is MDHEN and CDR2 SYDVKM. V was clipped by 5 bases and J by 4 bases, with 14 bases between them. The DNA for the CDR3 is TGTGCCAGCAGTCGAATCGGGACCCCAGAGACCCAGTACTTC. Protein product: CASSRIGTPETQYF.

The chain employs TRBV28 and TRBJ2-1; D may correspond to TRBD1 or TRBD2 (5 bases each). This CDR3 comprises 16 residues. V lost 6 bases and J lost 5, with 20 bases in between. Germline V gives CDR1 MDHEN, CDR2 SYDVKM. This CDR3 reads CASRSGAPRRHNEQFF. The DNA of the CDR3 is TGTGCCAGCAGATCCGGGGCCCCCCGGCGCCACAATGAGCAGTTCTTC.

The V call is TRBV5-5, the J call TRBJ2-6; D gene unclear. Per the germline V gene, CDR1 is SGHKS and CDR2 is YYEKEE (reference sequence). The CDR3 totals 13 residues. V lost 7 bases and J 4 bases, leaving 9 bases between the germline ends. The CDR3 DNA reads TGTGCCAGCGAGCTAGTCGGGGCCAACGTCCTGACTTTC. Translating gives CASELVGANVLTF.

The rearrangement uses TRBV3-1 (or the pseudogene TRBV3-2) and TRBJ2-1; unclear D gene. V lost 1 base and J 9 bases, leaving 4 bases between the germline ends. The CDR3 runs to 11 residues. Germline CDR1 and CDR2: LGHDT and YNNKEL (reference sequence). CDR3 DNA sequence: TGTGCCAGCAGCCAAGTTTCTGAGCAGTTCTTC. Its protein is CASSQVSEQFF.

The V call is TRBV7-9, the J call TRBJ1-4; D unclear. The germline V gene encodes CDR1 SEHNR and CDR2 FQNEAQ (reference sequence). CDR3 length: 13 amino acids. V was trimmed by 4 bases and J by 7 bases, leaving 10 bases between them. This CDR3 reads CASSSGGGEKLFF. The CDR3 DNA reads as TGTGCCAGCAGCTCCGGAGGAGGTGAAAAACTGTTTTTT.

J is TRBJ2-3 and V is TRBV5-4; 11 bases map to TRBD2. Unmatched junction bases numbered 8, after V lost 4 bases and J lost 1 base. CDR1 is SGHNT, CDR2 YYREEE, per germline (reference sequence). This CDR3 comprises 17 residues. This CDR3 is CASSPAVTSGGTDTQYF. The CDR3 coding sequence is TGTGCCAGCAGCCCGGCGGTGACTAGCGGGGGCACAGATACGCAGTATTTT. The complete variable domain, with remaining parts taken from reference TRBV5-4 and TRBJ2-3, reads ETGVTQSPTHLIKTRGQQVTLRCSSQSGHNTVSWYQQALGQGPQFIFQYYREEENGRGNFPPRFSGLQFPNYSSELNVNALELDDSALYLCASSPAVTSGGTDTQYFGPGTRLTVL.